The 8 T cell receptor beta chains given below trace back to one sample, sequenced in a study of regulatory T cells in long-lasting Graves disease. The time point here: persistent/refractory GD, antithyroid drugs over 5 years with positive TRAb. After RNA was extracted from PBMCs, the TCR library was made from it. Through Arm-PCR of CDR3 regions and iRepertoire HTBI primers, TCR beta libraries were built. TCRdb independently ran MiXCR on the multiplex PCR reads; one entry per CDR3 protein. The sample gives approximately 360,000 distinct CDR3 sequences, less than 30% of which show up once; roughly a quarter is in the top ten. The sample in question was peripheral blood mononuclear cells (PBMCs), obtained when the disease was refractory, from a patient treated with antithyroid drugs. Source of these receptors: a woman aged 40 to 50 with Graves disease.

The gene calls are TRBV20-1 and TRBJ2-2; 7 nucleotides line up with TRBD1. The CDR3 totals 14 residues. Germline CDR1 DFQATT, CDR2 SNEGSKA (reference sequence). V was clipped by 6 bases and J by 0 bases; unmatched bases: 4. The CDR3 nucleotides are TGCAGTGCCTGGGGACAGACGAACACCGGGGAGCTGTTTTTT. Protein sequence: CSAWGQTNTGELFF.

The chain joins TRBV7-8 to TRBJ2-1, with 8 bases matching TRBD1. Germline loops: CDR1 SGHVS, CDR2 FQNEAQ. The J segment lost 4 bases and the V segment lost 5 bases, leaving 4 bases of the junction unmatched. There are 14 residues in the CDR3. CDR3 protein: CASSMRTGYNEQFF. CDR3 nucleotides: TGTGCCAGCAGCATGAGGACAGGGTACAATGAGCAGTTCTTC.

The chain has TRBV9 and TRBJ2-2, with D unclear. CDR3 length equals 14 residues. The V end lost 1 base, the J end lost 1 base, and 5 bases lay between the germline ends. Germline-derived CDR1 and CDR2 are SGDLS and YYNGEE. The CDR3 region is CASSVLENTGELFF. The DNA of the CDR3 is TGTGCCAGCAGCGTACTAGAGAACACCGGGGAGCTGTTTTTT.

The V and J genes are TRBV5-1 and TRBJ2-1; 8 nucleotides align to TRBD2. V shed 5 bases, J shed 2 bases, and the junction held 6 bases outside the gene matches. Germline V gene sequence: CDR1 SGHRS, CDR2 YFSETQ. The CDR3 consists of 15 residues. CDR3: CASRSGTSAYNEQFF. Written as DNA, the CDR3 is TGCGCCAGCAGATCCGGGACTAGTGCCTACAATGAGCAGTTCTTC.

This clonotype was counted between two and nine times. V is TRBV7-2 and J is TRBJ1-3, with unresolved D. CDR3 length: 13 amino acids. Trimming cost V 5 bases and J 4 bases, with 9 bases left between them. In germline, CDR1 is SGHTA, CDR2 FQGNSA. The CDR3 region has the DNA TGTGCCAGCAGCGTGACCGCGGGAAACACCATATATTTT. Protein: CASSVTAGNTIYF.

V usage is TRBV5-4 and J usage is TRBJ2-2; D call uncertain. The CDR3 is 13 residues long. V was shortened by 1 base and J by 6 bases, with 7 bases between the two germline ends. The germline V gene encodes CDR1 SGHNT and CDR2 YYREEE (reference sequence). The CDR3 here is CASSLKGAGELFF. The CDR3 DNA sequence: TGTGCCAGCAGCTTGAAAGGTGCCGGGGAGCTGTTTTTT.

This sequence joins TRBV5-6 and TRBJ2-7, with D possibly matching TRBD1 (6 bases). The CDR3 contains 15 residues. V lost 0 bases and J 0 bases, leaving 10 bases between the germline ends. Germline V CDR1 and CDR2: SGHDT, YYEEEE. The CDR3 loop is CASSLVLTGSYEQYF. The CDR3 nucleotides read TGTGCCAGCAGCTTGGTTCTGACAGGCTCCTACGAGCAGTACTTC.

This chain joins TRBV28 and TRBJ1-6, with D hard to call. This CDR3 is built from 18 residues. V shed 6 bases and J shed 6 bases, with 24 bases lying between them. Germline CDR1 and CDR2: MDHEN and SYDVKM. Here the CDR3 reads CASSPTHFCRTPNSPLHF. Written as DNA, the CDR3 is TGTGCCAGCAGCCCTACCCATTTTTGCAGGACTCCTAATTCACCCCTCCACTTT.